The 4 T cell receptor beta chains below come from one sample, sequenced in a study of beta chain features in type 1 diabetes. TCRB transcripts that were expressed got sequenced, as all of the isolated RNA had been reverse transcribed. Produced via immunoSEQ multiplex PCR; TCRdb's table is partial and in-frame only. The sample holds 860,000 or so clones, roughly a sixth seen once. The sample taken for sequencing was naive CD4+ T cells from blood. All receptors derive from a woman younger than 35 in good health.

This clone has only a few counts. This chain connects TRBV28 to TRBJ2-7, with a weak D call TRBD1 (6 bases). The CDR3 has 15 amino acids. V was shortened by 4 bases and J by 2 bases, with 15 bases between the two germline ends. CDR1 is MDHEN and CDR2 is SYDVKM in the germline V gene. CDR3 nucleotide sequence: TGTGCCAGCAGTTCGTACTGGACAGTCCCCTACGAGCAGTACTTC. It specifies CASSSYWTVPYEQYF.

V usage is TRBV6-5 and J usage is TRBJ2-2, with D perhaps TRBD1 (5 bases). Germline CDR1 and CDR2: MNHEY and SVGAGI. The germline V and J ends were trimmed by 6 bases and 0 bases, with 8 bases remaining between them. The CDR3 loop spans 14 amino acids. This chain's CDR3 is CASRRQTNTGELFF. The CDR3 DNA reads as TGTGCCAGCAGGCGACAGACGAACACCGGGGAGCTGTTTTTT.

The rearrangement joins TRBV18 to TRBJ2-3, with D tentatively TRBD2 (6 bases). Trimming took 3 bases from V and 6 from J, leaving 19 bases between them. CDR1 is KGHSH, CDR2 LQKENI, per germline. The CDR3 has 16 amino acids. CDR3 amino acids: CASSPRLETAPDTQYF. The CDR3 region has the DNA TGTGCCAGCTCACCTCGACTAGAGACGGCTCCGGATACGCAGTATTTT.

This rearrangement joins TRBV29-1 to TRBJ2-7; TRBD2 matches 10 bases. Trimming at V came to 4 bases and at J to 3 bases, leaving 12 bases not matched to a gene. CDR1 and CDR2 from the germline V gene are SQVTM and ANQGSEA. This CDR3 has 16 residues. Written as DNA, the CDR3 is TGCAGCGTTGCAGGGGTCCCGGGACTAGCGATCTACGAGCAGTACTTC. Translation: CSVAGVPGLAIYEQYF.